The T cell receptor (beta chain) described here comes from a study of blood T cell repertoires in COVID-19. For the study at large: Samples taken during acute and convalescent COVID-19 were collected in the United States, Italy and Spain.

Sequenced by immunoSEQ multiplex PCR; TCRdb stores in-frame clones only, minus some. The sample records tens of thousands of clones, 85% to 90% being singletons. V gave up 4 bases and J gave up 8 bases; unmatched junction bases: 9. The CDR3 runs to 16 residues. The germline gives CDR1 MDHEN, CDR2 SYDVKM. The specimen sequenced was peripheral blood. The chain has TRBV28 and TRBJ1-4, with 11 nucleotides matching TRBD1. The sequence was collected from a man aged 50-60 years with active COVID-19. CDR3 nucleotides: TGTGCCAGCAGTTCGCCCGGACAGGGGGCTGGGGAAAAACTGTTTTTT. Translated: CASSSPGQGAGEKLFF.